The rows below give T cell receptor beta chains drawn from one sample of a study of tumor-infiltrating lymphocytes in primary liver carcinoma. MiXCR, applied by TCRdb to the multiplex PCR reads, yields one record per CDR3 protein. The repertoire holds roughly 55,000 distinct CDR3 sequences, with 60% to 85% as singletons. Input material: liver tumor tissue from sampling region 2. The receptors shown here come from a man aged 35-49 years with primary liver carcinoma and hepatitis B virus infection. Each CDR3 is given with its conserved first and last residue.

TRBV7-8,TRBJ2-7,CASSLDLMEEQYF
TRBV2,TRBJ1-2,CASSLTGGSYGYTF
TRBV6-6,TRBJ2-3,CASSYVAGNTDTQYF
TRBV12-3/TRBV12-4,TRBJ2-7,CASSFGAGGSYEQYF
TRBV5-1,TRBJ2-1,CASSGLLAGVFYNEQFF
TRBV6-2/TRBV6-3,TRBJ2-3,CASSAGTRTPQYF
TRBV5-5,TRBJ1-4,CASSSGTRGEKLFF
TRBV6-5,TRBJ2-2,CACSYSSIAGELFF
TRBV6-2/TRBV6-3,TRBJ2-1,CVSSTLIFYNEQSF
TRBV4-1,TRBJ1-3,CASSQQRTAGAGNTIYF
TRBV18,TRBJ2-7,CASSQQGPYEQCF
TRBV5-1,TRBJ2-5,CASSFAALAGERKGWQETQYF
TRBV5-5,TRBJ2-1,CVTSPGQGSYNEPSF
TRBV11-2,TRBJ2-3,CASSPQPNNPTDTQYF
TRBV12-3/TRBV12-4,TRBJ2-7,CTSSLSTNYEQYF
TRBV5-5,TRBJ2-5,CTSSLESGPRETQYF
TRBV6-2/TRBV6-3,TRBJ2-3,CASSYFPLGPGTDTQYF
TRBV4-2,TRBJ1-2,CASSPLEGNYGYTF
TRBV11-2,TRBJ1-2,CASSYTLGSSPGYTF
TRBV5-6,TRBJ1-5,CASSSTWGGDQPQHF
TRBV12-3/TRBV12-4,TRBJ1-5,CTSSLDDQSQHF
TRBV29-1,TRBJ2-1,CSVEGLGGAPNEQFF
TRBV12-3/TRBV12-4,TRBJ2-6,CAIYVGANILSF
TRBV4-1,TRBJ2-7,CASQSLAEPLYEQYF
TRBV29-1,TRBJ1-1,CSVDGGWGMRTEAFF
TRBV12-3/TRBV12-4,TRBJ2-1,CASSFRGHERFF
TRBV6-6,TRBJ2-1,CASSYGQGDNEQFF
TRBV6-6,TRBJ2-7,CASSAGDEQYF
TRBV12-3/TRBV12-4,TRBJ2-5,CASSSQETQYF
TRBV12-3/TRBV12-4,TRBJ2-4,CASSLWGVADTAKNIQYF
TRBV11-3,TRBJ2-3,CASSFNDDTQYF
TRBV28,TRBJ1-4,CAGSLLSRLGKLFF
TRBV29-1,TRBJ1-4,CSVKDRDGEKLLF
TRBV6-1,TRBJ2-4,CASSEEGRGTGLAKNIQYF
TRBV10-3,TRBJ2-2,CAISEQGTGGRWTGELFF
TRBV5-1,TRBJ2-1,CASSPDRRSASGSSYNEEFF
TRBV5-4,TRBJ2-2,CASSNPGLAGFANTGELFF
TRBV6-1,TRBJ1-1,CASNDVRAEAFF
TRBV4-1,TRBJ1-5,CASSQHNASVAQHF
TRBV10-3,TRBJ2-3,CAISGGSIRDF
TRBV6-1,TRBJ2-7,CVSTPRSGQGSYEQYF
TRBV10-3,TRBJ1-4,CAISESGQGVTNEKLYF
TRBV10-3,TRBJ2-5,CAISPLAGGQETQYF
TRBV11-2,TRBJ2-5,CASSPPGQGVGKETQYF
TRBV6-2/TRBV6-3,TRBJ1-5,CASTIDSYSNQSQHF
TRBV5-4,TRBJ2-5,CASSLNRDGQETQYF
TRBV11-2,TRBJ2-7,CASSLQNYEEYF
TRBV29-1,TRBJ2-5,CSVGPIETEYF
TRBV6-1,TRBJ2-5,CATGLADQETQYF
TRBV5-4,TRBJ2-5,CASSGTTGRRMETQYF
TRBV4-2,TRBJ1-1,CASSQENGQGIWTEAFF
TRBV29-1,TRBJ1-2,CSVDELRYGASGYTF
TRBV29-1,TRBJ2-1,CSVRRGDDEQFF
TRBV10-3,TRBJ2-7,CDIEPTKSGEQYF